These T cell receptor beta chains were read from a single sample in a study of T cells after yellow fever vaccination. TCRdb reanalysed the 5' RACE reads using MiXCR and keeps one entry per CDR3 protein. Of about 350,000 distinct CDR3 sequences listed, roughly 8.4% are singletons. The material sequenced was PBMCs, taken about 41 days after the first yellow fever vaccination. Every receptor here comes from a man between 18 and 35 years old who received the YFV17D yellow fever vaccine. Each CDR3 is given with its conserved first and last residue. A D gene is named only where the DNA matches it firmly. Part of the rows lack a size; the others show once, few, many or a class for expanded clones.

clone_size	v_call	d_call	j_call	cdr3_nt	cdr3_aa
many	TRBV7-9	.	TRBJ1-1	TGTGCCAGCAGCTTAGCTGGGGCCCACACTGAAGCTTTCTTT	CASSLAGAHTEAFF
few	TRBV12-3/TRBV12-4	.	TRBJ2-5	TGTGCCAGCACCCGCCTAGGGTACCAAGAGACCCAGTACTTC	CASTRLGYQETQYF
.	TRBV5-4	TRBD1	TRBJ1-1	TGTGCCAGCAGCTTGTCTTGGACAGGTCCTAGAGAAGCTTTCTTT	CASSLSWTGPREAFF
many	TRBV4-2	.	TRBJ1-5	TGTGCCAGCAGCCAAAGTAATCAGCCCCAGCATTTT	CASSQSNQPQHF
.	TRBV6-5	.	TRBJ1-5	TGTGCCAGCAGTTACGGGGGCGGTAGCAATCAGCCCCAGCATTTT	CASSYGGGSNQPQHF
.	TRBV6-2/TRBV6-3	.	TRBJ1-6	TGTGCCGGCAGTTACGGATCCCGGCGGGTATGGGATTCACCCCTCCACTTT	CAGSYGSRRVWDSPLHF
many	TRBV5-6	TRBD2	TRBJ2-5	TGTGCCAGCAGCTCTAGACCTTCGGGGGGGGGCCAAGAGACCCAGTACTTC	CASSSRPSGGGQETQYF
.	TRBV6-2/TRBV6-3	.	TRBJ2-1	TGTGCCAGCAGTTACCCAGGTGCCCGGGGGGAGCAGTTCTTC	CASSYPGARGEQFF
.	TRBV19	.	TRBJ1-2	TGTGCCAGTAGTGGAGGGCAGCCCGGACTCTATGGCTACACCTTC	CASSGGQPGLYGYTF
.	TRBV14	.	TRBJ2-2	TGTGCCAGCAGCCCTACAGGGTTTCGAACCGGGGAGCTGTTTTTT	CASSPTGFRTGELFF
few	TRBV7-3	TRBD2	TRBJ2-3	TGTGCCAGCAGCTCGATGAACGGGACTAGTTCTCCTCGCCGCACAGATACGCAGTATTTT	CASSSMNGTSSPRRTDTQYF
many	TRBV11-1	TRBD2	TRBJ2-3	TGTGCCAGCGGGGGACTAGCGGGGGGCGTGACCCCCACGACAGATACGCAGTATTTT	CASGGLAGGVTPTTDTQYF
.	TRBV5-1	TRBD2	TRBJ2-3	TGCGCCAGCAGCTTTGCTAGCGGGGGCCTCACAGATACGCAGTATTTT	CASSFASGGLTDTQYF
.	TRBV7-8	TRBD1	TRBJ1-6	TGTGCCAGCAGCTCCAACCCCGGGACAGGGCTTTCACCCCTCCACTTT	CASSSNPGTGLSPLHF
once	TRBV13	TRBD1	TRBJ2-5	TGTGCCAGCAGCGCGACGGACAGGGCGGTACAAGAGACCCAGTACTTC	CASSATDRAVQETQYF